This entry concerns a single T cell receptor (beta chain). Germline V lookup: CDR1 SGHAT, CDR2 FQNNGV. Trimming shortened V by 4 bases and J by 3 bases, and 7 bases separated the two germline ends. The CDR3 extends over 12 amino acids. The data were taken from a study of blood T cell repertoires in COVID-19. The wider study: PBMCs, B-cell-depleted T cells, or T cells were the source of the cDNA or gDNA that made up the material.

TCRdb keeps only in-frame clones here, not all; method: immunoSEQ multiplex PCR. The data show over 250,000 clones, 90% seen once. The TCR originated in a man aged 55 to 70 who had recovered from COVID-19. The chain employs TRBV11-2 and TRBJ2-7; D not certain. Sequencing used PBMCs or T cells enriched from blood (not recorded which). The CDR3: CASSSRFYEQYF. CDR3 sequence (DNA): TGTGCCAGCAGCTCCAGGTTCTACGAGCAGTACTTC.